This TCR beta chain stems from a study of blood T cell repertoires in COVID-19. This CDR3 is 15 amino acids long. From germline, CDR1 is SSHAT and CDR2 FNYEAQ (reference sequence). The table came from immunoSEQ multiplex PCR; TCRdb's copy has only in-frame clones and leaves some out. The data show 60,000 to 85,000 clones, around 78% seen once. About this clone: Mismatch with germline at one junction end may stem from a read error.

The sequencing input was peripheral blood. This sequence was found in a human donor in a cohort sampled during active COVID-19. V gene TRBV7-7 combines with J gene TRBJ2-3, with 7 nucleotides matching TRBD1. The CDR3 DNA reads TGTGCTAGCAGCTTACAGGGGTCTAGCACAGATACGCAGTATTTT. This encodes CASSLQGSSTDTQYF.